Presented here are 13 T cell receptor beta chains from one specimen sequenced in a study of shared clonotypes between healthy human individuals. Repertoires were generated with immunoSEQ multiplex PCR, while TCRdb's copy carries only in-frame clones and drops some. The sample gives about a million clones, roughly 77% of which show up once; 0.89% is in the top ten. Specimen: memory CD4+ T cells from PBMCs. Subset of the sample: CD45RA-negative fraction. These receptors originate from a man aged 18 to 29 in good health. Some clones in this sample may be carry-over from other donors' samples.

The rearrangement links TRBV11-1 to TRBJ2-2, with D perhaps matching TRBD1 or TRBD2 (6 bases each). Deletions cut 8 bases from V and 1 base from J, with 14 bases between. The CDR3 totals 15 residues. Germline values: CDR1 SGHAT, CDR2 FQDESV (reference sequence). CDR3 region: CASRGRGGNTGELFF. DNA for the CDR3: TGTGCCAGCCGGGGCAGGGGAGGGAACACCGGGGAGCTGTTTTTT.

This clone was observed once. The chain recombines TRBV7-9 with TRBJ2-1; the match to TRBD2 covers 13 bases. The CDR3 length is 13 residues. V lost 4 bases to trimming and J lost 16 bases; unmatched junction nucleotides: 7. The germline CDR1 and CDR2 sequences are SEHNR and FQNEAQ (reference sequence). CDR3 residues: CASSYGLAGETFF. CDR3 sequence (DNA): TGTGCCAGCAGCTACGGACTAGCGGGAGAAACTTTCTTC. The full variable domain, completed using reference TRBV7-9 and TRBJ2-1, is DTGVSQNPRHKITKRGQNVTFRCDPISEHNRLYWYRQTLGQGPEFLTYFQNEAQLEKSRLLSDRFSAERPKGSFSTLEIQRTEQGDSAMYLCASSYGLAGETFFGPGTRLTVL.

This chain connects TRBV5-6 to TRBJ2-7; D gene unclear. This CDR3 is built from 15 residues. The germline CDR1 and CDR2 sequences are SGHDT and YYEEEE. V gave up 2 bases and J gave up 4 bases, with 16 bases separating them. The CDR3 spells CASSFQCQVGYEQYF. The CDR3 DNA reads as TGTGCCAGCAGCTTTCAATGTCAGGTTGGGTACGAGCAGTACTTC.

CDR3 protein: CASSSERSEQYF. In DNA, the CDR3 is TGTGCCAGCAGCTCTGAGCGGAGCGAGCAGTACTTC. This rearrangement joins TRBV7-2 to TRBJ2-7, with D maybe TRBD2 (5 bases). CDR3 length: 12 amino acids. Trimming removed 4 bases from V and 6 bases from J, with 10 bases in between. CDR1 SGHTA and CDR2 FQGNSA come from the germline V gene.

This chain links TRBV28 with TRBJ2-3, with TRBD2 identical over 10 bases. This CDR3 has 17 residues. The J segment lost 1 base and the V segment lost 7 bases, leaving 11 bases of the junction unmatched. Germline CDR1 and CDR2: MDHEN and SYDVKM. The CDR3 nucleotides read TGTGCCAGCACTCCCCCGGGACTAGCGATAGGCACAGATACGCAGTATTTT. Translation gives CASTPPGLAIGTDTQYF.

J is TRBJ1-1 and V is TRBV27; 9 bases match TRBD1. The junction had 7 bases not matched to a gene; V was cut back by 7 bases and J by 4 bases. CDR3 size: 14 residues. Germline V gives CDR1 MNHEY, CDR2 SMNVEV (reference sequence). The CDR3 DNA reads TGTGCCAGCACAATCCGGACAGGGGTCACTGAAGCTTTCTTT. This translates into CASTIRTGVTEAFF.

The CDR3 DNA follows: TGTGCCAGCAGCTCAGAGGGCCCGAGGGCGCAGTATTTT. Its protein product is CASSSEGPRAQYF. This chain uses TRBV9 with TRBJ2-3; D may be TRBD2 (5 bases). There are 13 residues in the CDR3. The germline CDR1 and CDR2 sequences are SGDLS and YYNGEE. Trimming shortened V by 4 bases and J by 10 bases, and 16 bases separated the two germline ends.

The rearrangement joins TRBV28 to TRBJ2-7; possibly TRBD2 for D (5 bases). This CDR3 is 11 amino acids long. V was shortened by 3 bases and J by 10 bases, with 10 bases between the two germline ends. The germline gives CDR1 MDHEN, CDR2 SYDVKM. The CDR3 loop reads CASSLSSSQYF. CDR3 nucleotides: TGTGCCAGCAGTTTGTCTAGCAGCCAGTACTTC.

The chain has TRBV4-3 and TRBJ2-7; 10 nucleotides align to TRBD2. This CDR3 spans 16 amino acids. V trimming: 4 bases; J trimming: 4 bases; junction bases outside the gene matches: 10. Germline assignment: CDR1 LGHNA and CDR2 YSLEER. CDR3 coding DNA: TGCGCCAGCAGCCTGGACCCTAGCGGGAGTCCTTACGAGCAGTACTTC. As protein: CASSLDPSGSPYEQYF.

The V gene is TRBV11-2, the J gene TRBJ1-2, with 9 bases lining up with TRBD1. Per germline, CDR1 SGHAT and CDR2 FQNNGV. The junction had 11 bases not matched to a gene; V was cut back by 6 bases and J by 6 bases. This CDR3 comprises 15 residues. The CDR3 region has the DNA TGTGCCAGCAGATCTAGGACAGGGGACGGAGATGGCTACACCTTC. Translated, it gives CASRSRTGDGDGYTF.

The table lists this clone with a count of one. The CDR3, as DNA: TGTGCCAGCAGCCCACGTGGGCGGGGCTCCTACGAGCAGTACTTC. Translated, it gives CASSPRGRGSYEQYF. The chain links TRBV7-8 to TRBJ2-7; D is perhaps TRBD2 (6 bases). Trimming took 5 bases from V and 0 from J, leaving 14 bases between them. The CDR3 covers 15 residues. The V gene's germline CDR1 is SGHVS and CDR2 FQNEAQ.

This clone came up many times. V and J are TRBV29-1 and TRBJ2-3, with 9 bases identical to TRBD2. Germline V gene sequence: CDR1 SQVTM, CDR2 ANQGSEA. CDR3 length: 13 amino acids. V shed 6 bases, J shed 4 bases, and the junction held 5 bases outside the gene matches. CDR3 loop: CSVIAGESDTQYF. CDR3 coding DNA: TGCAGCGTGATAGCGGGAGAGTCAGATACGCAGTATTTT.

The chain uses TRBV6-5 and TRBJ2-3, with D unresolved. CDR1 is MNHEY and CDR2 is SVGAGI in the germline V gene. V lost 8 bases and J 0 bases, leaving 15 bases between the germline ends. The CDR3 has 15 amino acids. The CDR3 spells CASAPRYGSTDTQYF. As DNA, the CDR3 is TGTGCCAGCGCCCCAAGGTATGGGAGCACAGATACGCAGTATTTT.